The rows below give T cell receptor beta chains drawn from one sample of a study of cytomegalovirus exposure and HLA in healthy donors. Libraries were prepared by immunoSEQ multiplex PCR; TCRdb keeps only in-frame clonotypes and omits some of them. The profile shows roughly 300,000 clones, around nine tenths of them singletons. The specimen sequenced was PBMCs. Receptors were obtained from a woman between 18 and 29 years old in good health and CMV-seronegative. Each CDR3 is given with its conserved first and last residue. The D gene is left open where the match is weak. Clone sizes are given selectively: once, few, many, or a class where the clone is expanded.

>TRBV6-5|TRBJ2-6|.|.
TGTGCCAGCAGTTACCGGCAGGCTGGGGCCAACGTCCTGACTTTC
CASSYRQAGANVLTF
>TRBV29-1|TRBJ2-5|few|TRBD1
TGCAGCGTTCTTCTTCCGGGACAGCAAGAGACCCAGTACTTC
CSVLLPGQQETQYF
>TRBV6-5|TRBJ1-1|.|.
TGTGCCAGCAGTTACTTTTCGGGAAGTGAAGCTTTCTTT
CASSYFSGSEAFF
>TRBV4-1|TRBJ1-5|.|.
TGCGCCAGCAGCCAGGTGACAGTCGGAAATCAGCCCCAGCATTTT
CASSQVTVGNQPQHF
>TRBV27|TRBJ1-5|few|.
TGTGCCAGCAGTTACAACCTTAATCAGCCCCAGCATTTT
CASSYNLNQPQHF
>TRBV5-1|TRBJ2-1|.|.
TGCGCCAGCAGCTTGGCCGAGGGTGAGCAGTTCTTC
CASSLAEGEQFF
>TRBV5-1|TRBJ1-2|.|.
TGCGCCAGCAGCTTGAACCCTTGGACAGCCTATGGCTACACCTTC
CASSLNPWTAYGYTF
>TRBV28|TRBJ2-1|.|.
TGTGCCAGCAGCCTAGGAGGGGGGGTTTTCTACAATGAGCAGTTCTTC
CASSLGGGVFYNEQFF
>TRBV7-7|TRBJ2-1|.|.
TGTGCTAGCAGCTTAGAGACAGCACAAGAGCAGTTCTTC
CASSLETAQEQFF
>TRBV7-2|TRBJ2-3|.|TRBD2
TGTGCCAGCAGCCCGAGCGGGAGTGGCACAGATACGCAGTATTTT
CASSPSGSGTDTQYF
>TRBV28|TRBJ2-3|.|TRBD2
TGTGCCAGCAGTACGGGACTAGCGGGATGGGGTACGCAGTATTTT
CASSTGLAGWGTQYF
>TRBV18|TRBJ1-1|.|.
TGTGCCAGCTCACAGGGAGTGAACACTGAAGCTTTCTTT
CASSQGVNTEAFF
>TRBV28|TRBJ2-5|.|TRBD2
TGTGCCAGCAGTTTAGCCGGGGGGGGCCAAGAGACCCAGTACTTC
CASSLAGGGQETQYF
>TRBV28|TRBJ1-2|.|.
TGTGCCAGCAGACAGGGAACGTATGGCTACACCTTC
CASRQGTYGYTF
>TRBV9|TRBJ2-1|.|.
TGTGCCAGCAGCCCCCGACCTGGCGGACTATACAATGAGCAGTTCTTC
CASSPRPGGLYNEQFF
>TRBV10-3|TRBJ1-5|.|.
TGTGCCATCAGTGATGGCTGGGGAGATCAGCCCCAGCATTTT
CAISDGWGDQPQHF
>TRBV6-6|TRBJ2-2|.|.
TGTGCCAGCACCCCCTCCAGTGGTCTGTTTTTT
CASTPSSGLFF
>TRBV28|TRBJ2-1|.|TRBD2
TGTGCCACCATATTCAGCGGGAGGGCATACAATGAGCAGTTCTTC
CATIFSGRAYNEQFF
>TRBV6-6|TRBJ2-3|few|TRBD2
TGTGCCAGCAGGCTAGCGGGAGGGGAAACAGATACGCAGTATTTT
CASRLAGGETDTQYF
>TRBV5-4|TRBJ1-4|.|TRBD1
TGTGCCAGCAGCTCGAACAGGGGGGAAAAACTGTTTTTT
CASSSNRGEKLFF
>TRBV7-9|TRBJ2-1|.|.
TGTGCCAGCAGATCGAAAGGGGTTGAGCAGTTCTTC
CASRSKGVEQFF
>TRBV19|TRBJ1-2|.|.
TGTGCCAGTAGTGTGAAACGGGACTCCTTATATGGCTACACCTTC
CASSVKRDSLYGYTF
>TRBV11-2|TRBJ2-7|.|.
TGTGCCAGCAGCTTAGCAGGAGGGTATCGGTCCTACGAGCAGTACTTC
CASSLAGGYRSYEQYF
>TRBV6-5|TRBJ1-1|.|.
TGTGCCAGCAGTTATGATCTCTGGAGGAACACTGAAGCTTTCTTT
CASSYDLWRNTEAFF
>TRBV18|TRBJ1-5|.|.
TGTGCCAGCTCACCGGTCAGGGCAGAAAATCAGCCCCAGCATTTT
CASSPVRAENQPQHF
>TRBV14|TRBJ2-7|.|TRBD1
TGTGCCAGCAGCTCTACGACAGGGGTCTACGAGCAGTACTTC
CASSSTTGVYEQYF
>TRBV7-6|TRBJ2-6|once|TRBD2
TGTGCCAGCAGCTTAAAGCCACTAGCGGGAGTTGGGGCCAACGTCCTGACTTTC
CASSLKPLAGVGANVLTF
>TRBV5-6|TRBJ1-3|.|TRBD1
TGTGCCAGCAGCGGGACAGGCTCTGGAAACACCATATATTTT
CASSGTGSGNTIYF
>TRBV28|TRBJ2-2|.|.
TGTGCCAGCAGTCCAATACAGGGTGTAACCGGGGAGCTGTTTTTT
CASSPIQGVTGELFF
>TRBV9|TRBJ2-3|.|TRBD2
TGTGCCAGCAGCGTAGGTTTGGGAGGGCCGTCAGATACGCAGTATTTT
CASSVGLGGPSDTQYF
>TRBV25-1|TRBJ1-4|.|.
TGTGCCAGCAGTGGGGACCGGGACAAAATAGAAAAACTGTTTTTT
CASSGDRDKIEKLFF
>TRBV5-4|TRBJ2-7|.|.
TGTGCCAGCAGCTTGGGCGAGTCCCCCTACGAGCAGTACTTC
CASSLGESPYEQYF
>TRBV28|TRBJ2-1|.|TRBD2
TGTGCCAGCAGTACAGGACTAGCGGAGGCAAATGAGCAGTTCTTC
CASSTGLAEANEQFF
>TRBV5-4|TRBJ2-1|once|TRBD2
TGTGCCAGCAGCTTGGAGTTCGGACTAGCGGGAGACGGTGAGCAGTTCTTC
CASSLEFGLAGDGEQFF
>TRBV28|TRBJ2-5|.|TRBD2
TGTGCCAGCAGTTTTTTAGCGGGAGACGGACGAGAGACCCAGTACTTC
CASSFLAGDGRETQYF
>TRBV5-6|TRBJ2-7|.|TRBD2
TGTGCCAGCAGCCACCCCGGGACTAGCGGGAGAACAACCTACGAGCAGTACTTC
CASSHPGTSGRTTYEQYF
>TRBV10-3|TRBJ1-1|.|TRBD1
TGTGCCATCAGTGAGTCGGGACAGGCTTTTACGGGATCTTTCTTT
CAISESGQAFTGSFF
>TRBV9|TRBJ2-3|.|TRBD2
TGTGCCAGCAGCCCACCCGGGACTAGTGTAGTTAATACGCAGTATTTT
CASSPPGTSVVNTQYF
>TRBV29-1|TRBJ1-1|.|.
TGCAGCGTTGCAGGGACAGAAGCTTTCTTT
CSVAGTEAFF
>TRBV11-2|TRBJ1-1|.|.
TGTGCCAGCAGCTTAGCTGGGGGCAACACTGAAGCTTTCTTT
CASSLAGGNTEAFF
>TRBV27|TRBJ2-7|.|.
TGTGCCAGCAGTTTAATAGCGGCTGGCGAGCAGTACTTC
CASSLIAAGEQYF
>TRBV18|TRBJ1-1|once|.
TGTGCCAGCTCCGGCGGGGACACTGAAGCTTTCTTT
CASSGGDTEAFF
>TRBV6-5|TRBJ2-5|.|.
TGTGCCAGCAGTAGGGGGGGGGCGCGGCAAGAGACCCAGTACTTC
CASSRGGARQETQYF
>TRBV4-3|TRBJ2-1|.|.
TGCGCCAGCAGCAGGGGCGGTGAAGCATACAATGAGCAGTTCTTC
CASSRGGEAYNEQFF
>TRBV5-4|TRBJ2-4|.|.
TGTGCCAGCGAAAACGCCACGGAAAACATTCAGTACTTC
CASENATENIQYF
>TRBV20-1|TRBJ2-7|.|.
TGCAGTGCGTACAACCGTTACGAGCAGTACTTC
CSAYNRYEQYF